Shown below are 23 T cell receptor beta chains from a single sample sequenced in a study of T cells in tuberculosis. Sequencing was performed with immunoSEQ multiplex PCR; in TCRdb, only in-frame clones are kept and a portion is missing. The data hold tens of thousands of clones, with almost 90% observed a single time. Sequenced material: PBMCs. The receptors shown here come from a donor aged 5-35 years with latent tuberculosis or without tuberculosis infection.

The rearrangement joins TRBV18 to TRBJ2-7; TRBD1 is a possible D gene (6 bases). Germline CDR1 KGHSH, CDR2 LQKENI. The CDR3 is 14 amino acids. Trimming shortened V by 3 bases and J by 3 bases, and 12 bases separated the two germline ends. CDR3 residues: CASSPRQDDYEQYF. DNA for the CDR3: TGTGCCAGCTCACCCCGACAGGATGACTACGAGCAGTACTTC. Combining the CDR3 with reference TRBV18 and TRBJ2-7 gives the whole variable domain NAGVMQNPRHLVRRRGQEARLRCSPMKGHSHVYWYRQLPEEGLKFMVYLQKENIIDESGMPKERFSAEFPKEGPSILRIQQVVRGDSAAYFCASSPRQDDYEQYFGPGTRLTVT.

J is TRBJ2-7 and V is TRBV28; D is possibly TRBD2 (6 bases). V lost 6 bases and J 1 base, leaving 13 bases between the germline ends. CDR1 and CDR2 from the germline V gene are MDHEN and SYDVKM. This CDR3 has 14 residues. CDR3 residues: CASRRPGESYEQYF. The CDR3 DNA sequence: TGTGCCAGCAGACGTCCGGGAGAGTCCTACGAGCAGTACTTC. Combining the CDR3 with reference TRBV28 and TRBJ2-7 gives the whole variable domain DVKVTQSSRYLVKRTGEKVFLECVQDMDHENMFWYRQDPGLGLRLIYFSYDVKMKEKGDIPEGYSVSREKKERFSLILESASTNQTSMYLCASRRPGESYEQYFGPGTRLTVT.

The genes are TRBV11-2 and TRBJ2-7, with 10 bases lining up with TRBD1. The CDR3 covers 13 residues. The V gene end was trimmed by 5 bases and the J gene end by 5 bases; junction bases not matched to a gene: 3. Per the germline V gene, CDR1 is SGHAT and CDR2 is FQNNGV. This chain's CDR3 is CASSTGQGDEQYF. The CDR3 DNA reads as TGTGCCAGCAGCACCGGACAGGGGGACGAGCAGTACTTC.

This clone was seen just once. The J gene is TRBJ2-7, the V gene TRBV15, with D maybe TRBD1 (6 bases). The V gene lost 1 base and the J gene lost 5 bases, with 15 bases spanning the gap. CDR1 and CDR2 from the germline V gene are LNHNV and YYDKDF (reference sequence). The CDR3 spans 15 residues. CDR3 region: CATSRVRQGTHEQYF. The CDR3 DNA sequence: TGTGCCACCAGCAGAGTAAGGCAGGGGACCCACGAGCAGTACTTC.

The chain joins TRBV28 to TRBJ1-2; 12 bases fit TRBD1. Germline CDR1 and CDR2: MDHEN and SYDVKM. The CDR3 length is 17 residues. Trimming removed 6 bases from V and 3 bases from J; junction bases left unmatched: 11. Written as DNA, the CDR3 is TGTGCCAGCAGAGGTACCGGGACAGGGGGCTTTTACTATGGCTACACCTTC. Its protein product is CASRGTGTGGFYYGYTF.

The gene calls are TRBV19 and TRBJ1-1, with D maybe TRBD1 (6 bases). Trimming cost V 1 base and J 3 bases, with 18 bases left between them. CDR1 is LNHDA, CDR2 SQIVND, per germline (reference sequence). This CDR3 comprises 17 residues. CDR3 residues: CASSIAVQVGAYTEAFF. CDR3 in DNA: TGTGCCAGTAGTATAGCCGTCCAGGTGGGGGCATACACTGAAGCTTTCTTT.

The rearrangement links TRBV27 to TRBJ1-6, with D possibly being TRBD1 (5 bases). CDR1 MNHEY and CDR2 SMNVEV come from the germline V gene (reference sequence). V lost 5 bases, J lost 8 bases, and 16 bases lay in between. This CDR3 has 15 amino acids. CDR3 loop: CASSPSTVQDSPLHF. The CDR3 nucleotides read TGTGCCAGCAGTCCGTCGACAGTCCAGGATTCACCCCTCCACTTT.

The CDR3 DNA reads TGTGCCAGCAGCTTGGGACAGAAAAACACTGAAGCTTTCTTT. Translation: CASSLGQKNTEAFF. This rearrangement joins TRBV5-4 to TRBJ1-1; a possible D gene is TRBD1 (5 bases). CDR1 SGHNT and CDR2 YYREEE come from the germline V gene (reference sequence). The length of the CDR3 is 14 residues. Between the trimmed V and J ends, which lost 0 bases and 2 bases, there was a span of 8 bases.

This rearrangement joins TRBV21-1 to TRBJ2-3; the DNA was not used to check the table's D call, TRBD1. TRBV21-1 is an annotated pseudogene. The CDR3 is made up of 18 amino acids. Here the CDR3 DNA reads TGTGCCAGCAGCAAAGCCCCAGGACAGGGGTCAGGCACAGATACGCAGTATTTT. Translation: CASSKAPGQGSGTDTQYF.

The genes are TRBV18 and TRBJ2-7; TRBD1 is a possible D gene (5 bases). The CDR3 covers 12 residues. The germline V gene encodes CDR1 KGHSH and CDR2 LQKENI. V lost 6 bases and J lost 0, with 6 bases in between. CDR3 protein: CASSDSSYEQYF. As DNA, the CDR3 is TGTGCCAGCTCCGACAGCTCCTACGAGCAGTACTTC.

The V gene is TRBV18, the J gene TRBJ2-7, with D tentatively TRBD2 (7 bases). V dropped 4 bases and J dropped 5 bases, with 15 bases sitting between them. Germline loops: CDR1 KGHSH, CDR2 LQKENI. The CDR3 sequence is 14 residues long. CDR3 sequence: CASSLRGGSNEQYF. The DNA for the CDR3 is TGTGCCAGCTCACTTAGGGGGGGCTCGAACGAGCAGTACTTC.

The CDR3 region is CASDGGAGNEQFF. For the CDR3, the DNA is TGCGCCAGCGACGGGGGGGCTGGGAATGAGCAGTTCTTC. The chain combines TRBV10-1 with TRBJ2-1; TRBD2 agrees at 8 bases. The CDR3 runs to 13 residues. J was trimmed by 7 bases and V by 8 bases; bases with no gene match: 7. Germline CDR1 reads WNHNN; CDR2 reads SYGVQD (reference sequence).

This sequence joins TRBV19 and TRBJ1-2, with D uncertain. V shed 8 bases and J shed 3 bases, with 19 bases lying between them. The length of the CDR3 is 15 residues. Germline assignment: CDR1 LNHDA and CDR2 SQIVND (reference sequence). The CDR3 DNA sequence: TGTGCCAGTCTCTGGACTTCTTCTAGGGACTATGGCTACACCTTC. It translates to CASLWTSSRDYGYTF.

The V call is TRBV5-4, the J call TRBJ1-4; a weak D match, TRBD1 (5 bases). This CDR3 region has 16 residues. The germline CDR1 and CDR2 sequences are SGHNT and YYREEE (reference sequence). Trimming stripped 0 bases from V and 0 bases from J, with 9 bases between. CDR3 amino acids: CASSLAGGPTNEKLFF. The CDR3 DNA reads TGTGCCAGCAGCTTGGCGGGGGGACCAACTAATGAAAAACTGTTTTTT.

The chain is built from TRBV11-2 and TRBJ2-2; D call uncertain. Trimming took off 5 bases at V and 2 bases at J, with 3 bases between the two ends. This CDR3 region has 12 residues. Per germline, CDR1 SGHAT and CDR2 FQNNGV. CDR3 residues: CASSLNTGELFF. DNA for the CDR3: TGTGCCAGCAGCCTAAACACCGGGGAGCTGTTTTTT.

J is TRBJ1-5 and V is TRBV9, with 10 bases that match TRBD1. Germline V lookup: CDR1 SGDLS, CDR2 YYNGEE. This CDR3 is built from 19 residues. Trimming at V came to 6 bases and at J to 5 bases, leaving 20 bases not matched to a gene. CDR3 residues: CASTIAPMGQGIGDQPQHF. CDR3 nucleotide sequence: TGTGCCAGCACCATCGCCCCTATGGGACAGGGGATAGGGGATCAGCCCCAGCATTTT.

The chain is built from TRBV6-5 and TRBJ1-2; TRBD1 matches at 8 bases. This CDR3 region has 15 residues. V was pared by 2 bases and J by 4 bases, with 6 bases of the junction left unmatched. Per germline, CDR1 MNHEY and CDR2 SVGAGI. Here the CDR3 reads CASSYPTGQGYGYTF. The CDR3 nucleotides are TGTGCCAGCAGTTACCCTACCGGACAGGGCTATGGCTACACCTTC.

This CDR3 is CASSRDTQNTEAFF. The CDR3 region has the DNA TGTGCCAGCAGCCGTGACACGCAGAACACTGAAGCTTTCTTT. The rearrangement links TRBV11-2 to TRBJ1-1; no reliable D call. The CDR3 runs 14 residues. Germline CDR1 reads SGHAT; CDR2 reads FQNNGV. Trimming removed 5 bases at V and 1 base at J, with 11 bases between.

The chain employs TRBV28 and TRBJ1-1; D not resolved. The CDR3 length is 13 residues. Germline V CDR1 and CDR2: MDHEN, SYDVKM. V was trimmed by 2 bases and J by 3 bases, leaving 7 bases between them. CDR3 coding DNA: TGTGCCAGCAGTTTAGACGGGGACACTGAAGCTTTCTTT. It is translated as CASSLDGDTEAFF.

This sequence joins TRBV27 and TRBJ1-1; the D gene is possibly TRBD1 (5 bases). Germline V gene sequence: CDR1 MNHEY, CDR2 SMNVEV (reference sequence). CDR3 size: 11 residues. With 7 bases removed from V and 6 bases from J, the gap between germline ends came to 9 bases. The CDR3 protein is CASNRDSEAFF. Written as DNA, the CDR3 is TGTGCCAGCAATAGGGACTCTGAAGCTTTCTTT.

The CDR3 sequence: CASSPTGGDYEQYF. The DNA of the CDR3 is TGCGCCAGCAGCCCGACAGGGGGGGACTACGAGCAGTACTTC. The rearrangement uses TRBV5-1 and TRBJ2-7; 9 bases match TRBD1. This CDR3 is 14 amino acids long. Unmatched junction bases numbered 5, after V lost 4 bases and J lost 3 bases. Germline V gene sequence: CDR1 SGHRS, CDR2 YFSETQ. The full variable domain, in which reference TRBV5-1 and TRBJ2-7 provide the parts outside the CDR3, is KAGVTQTPRYLIKTRGQQVTLSCSPISGHRSVSWYQQTPGQGLQFLFEYFSETQRNKGNFPGRFSGRQFSNSRSEMNVSTLELGDSALYLCASSPTGGDYEQYFGPGTRLTVT.

The chain combines TRBV6-1 with TRBJ1-1; TRBD1 might be the D (5 bases). Germline V gives CDR1 MNHNS, CDR2 SASEGT. V lost 7 bases and J 7 bases, leaving 19 bases between the germline ends. The CDR3 length is 14 residues. CDR3 region: CASTSLEGRNEAFF. In nucleotides, the CDR3 is TGTGCCAGCACCAGCCTGGAGGGACGGAATGAAGCTTTCTTT.

This clone was seen just once. This chain uses TRBV12-2 with TRBJ1-3; whether TRBD1, the table's D call, matches the DNA was not checked. TRBV12-2 is a recognized pseudogene. This CDR3 has 18 residues. The CDR3 here is CASRCLGYRGRGGNTIYF. The DNA for the CDR3 is TGTGCAAGTCGCTGCCTCGGGTACAGGGGGCGCGGAGGAAACACCATATATTTT.